These 21 T cell receptor beta chains were all obtained from the same sample, sequenced in a study of shared clonotypes between healthy human individuals (dated by TCRdb to 2020 to 2021). Library prep was done by the immunoSEQ multiplex PCR assay. TCRdb obtained this table from immuneACCESS and retained in-frame rearrangements with V and J assigned. These tables miss some clones; where compared with another copy, unresolved V genes account for less than half of the shortfall, and the remainder is unexplained. This sample holds fewer than 1.8 million clones; approximately 98.5% were observed only once. The leading ten clones occupy about 0.4% of the sample. The sample consisted of naive CD4+ T cells sorted from blood. The cell subset or site label corresponds to: CD45RA+ positively selected. These receptors originate from a man aged 25-45 years in good health.

This clone has only one observation. This chain connects TRBV29-1 to TRBJ2-5; D unclear. The CDR3 extends over 12 amino acids. V was pared by 7 bases and J by 5 bases, with 14 bases between. CDR1 is SQVTM, CDR2 ANQGSEA, per germline. The CDR3 sequence: CSATGQAETQYF. The CDR3 DNA is TGCAGCGCCACGGGCCAAGCGGAGACCCAGTACTTC.

The V gene is TRBV4-1, the J gene TRBJ2-7; a possible D gene is TRBD1 (6 bases). V lost 4 bases and J lost 3, with 13 bases in between. Germline CDR1 MGHRA, CDR2 YSYEKL. There are 14 residues in the CDR3. CDR3 coding DNA: TGCGCCAGCAGCCCCCCGGGACAAGTCTACGAGCAGTACTTC. It is translated as CASSPPGQVYEQYF.

The chain uses TRBV7-8 and TRBJ2-2; D not resolved. The CDR3 is 13 residues long. The V and J ends lost 5 bases and 4 bases respectively, with 8 bases between them. Germline CDR1 and CDR2: SGHVS and FQNEAQ. CDR3 residues: CASSPDVTGELFF. The CDR3 coding sequence is TGTGCCAGCAGCCCGGACGTCACCGGGGAGCTGTTTTTT.

This clone came up once. This sequence joins TRBV28 and TRBJ1-5; possible D gene TRBD1, 5 bases. This CDR3 has 12 amino acids. The V end was cut by 3 bases, the J end by 9 bases, with 9 bases between. Germline assignment: CDR1 MDHEN and CDR2 SYDVKM. The CDR3 DNA reads TGTGCCAGCAGTTTTACAGGTCGGCCCCAGCATTTT. Its translation: CASSFTGRPQHF.

This clone appeared once. V usage is TRBV29-1 and J usage is TRBJ2-2; TRBD2 agrees at 7 bases. V lost 1 base, J lost 5 bases, and 13 bases stayed unmatched. In germline, CDR1 is SQVTM, CDR2 ANQGSEA. This CDR3 has 17 residues. The chain's CDR3 is CSVEGAGSLRGTGELFF. For the CDR3, the DNA is TGCAGCGTTGAAGGAGCGGGATCCCTACGAGGGACCGGGGAGCTGTTTTTT.

Note on this clone: Other DNA sequences in the sample encode the same CDR3. J is TRBJ2-7 and V is TRBV9; the match to TRBD2 covers 9 bases. CDR1 and CDR2 (germline): SGDLS, YYNGEE. The CDR3 covers 14 residues. J was trimmed by 3 bases and V by 0 bases; bases with no gene match: 1. CDR3 nucleotides: TGTGCCAGCAGCGTAGGAGCGGGAGGCTACGAGCAGTACTTC. Encoded protein: CASSVGAGGYEQYF. Drawing the rest from reference TRBV9 and TRBJ2-7, the complete variable domain is DSGVTQTPKHLITATGQRVTLRCSPRSGDLSVYWYQQSLDQGLQFLIQYYNGEERAKGNILERFSAQQFPDLHSELNLSSLELGDSALYFCASSVGAGGYEQYFGPGTRLTVT.

The J gene is TRBJ2-2, the V gene TRBV14; TRBD1 is a possible D gene (6 bases). V lost 5 bases and J 4 bases, leaving 8 bases between the germline ends. This CDR3 contains 13 residues. Germline lookup yields CDR1 SGHDN and CDR2 FVKESK. Here the CDR3 DNA reads TGTGCCAGCAGCACCAGGGGCACCGGGGAGCTGTTTTTT. Its protein is CASSTRGTGELFF.

The rearrangement links TRBV6-1 to TRBJ2-2, with a tentative D call TRBD1 (6 bases). The CDR3 spans 15 residues. From germline, CDR1 is MNHNS and CDR2 SASEGT. The V gene lost 3 bases and the J gene lost 5 bases, with 13 bases spanning the gap. The CDR3 DNA follows: TGTGCCAGCAGTGAGGGGGCCCGGCGTACCGGGGAGCTGTTTTTT. It encodes CASSEGARRTGELFF.

This rearrangement joins TRBV5-5 to TRBJ2-1, with 8 bases lining up with TRBD2. With V trimmed by 4 bases and J by 6 bases, 3 bases remained unmatched. CDR1 and CDR2 (germline): SGHKS, YYEKEE (reference sequence). The CDR3 contains 13 residues. The CDR3: CASSQSGSNEQFF. The CDR3, as DNA: TGTGCCAGCAGCCAGAGCGGGAGCAATGAGCAGTTCTTC.

The chain recombines TRBV11-3 with TRBJ2-1; D may be TRBD1 (6 bases). Per germline, CDR1 SGHNT and CDR2 YENEEA. The CDR3 runs 13 residues. Trimming removed 5 bases from V and 7 bases from J, with 12 bases in between. For the CDR3, the DNA is TGTGCCAGCAGCATGGACAGTCTAAATGAGCAGTTCTTC. Protein sequence: CASSMDSLNEQFF.

This clone appeared a single time. The chain has TRBV9 and TRBJ2-2; 8 nucleotides line up with TRBD1. V lost 0 bases to trimming and J lost 1 base; unmatched junction nucleotides: 14. CDR3 size: 20 residues. CDR1 and CDR2 (germline): SGDLS, YYNGEE. The CDR3 reads CASSVGPQGFGTGNTGELFF. CDR3 bases: TGTGCCAGCAGCGTAGGTCCCCAAGGTTTCGGGACAGGGAACACCGGGGAGCTGTTTTTT.

The chain has TRBV18 and TRBJ2-1; D may be TRBD2 (6 bases). The germline V gene encodes CDR1 KGHSH and CDR2 LQKENI. The CDR3 totals 15 residues. Trimming took off 4 bases at V and 9 bases at J, with 19 bases between the two ends. The CDR3 region is CASSQQTSPLGEQFF. CDR3 DNA sequence: TGTGCCAGCTCACAACAAACTAGCCCCTTAGGTGAGCAGTTCTTC. Combining the CDR3 with reference TRBV18 and TRBJ2-1 gives the whole variable domain NAGVMQNPRHLVRRRGQEARLRCSPMKGHSHVYWYRQLPEEGLKFMVYLQKENIIDESGMPKERFSAEFPKEGPSILRIQQVVRGDSAAYFCASSQQTSPLGEQFFGPGTRLTVL.

CDR3 sequence (DNA): TGTGCCAGCAGCTTGGCCGCAGCGGGAGTAGGGAACGGGGAGCTGTTTTTT. This codes for CASSLAAAGVGNGELFF. The V call is TRBV5-4, the J call TRBJ2-2; 8 positions match TRBD2. In germline, CDR1 is SGHNT, CDR2 YYREEE (reference sequence). This CDR3 region has 17 residues. The junction had 11 bases not matched to a gene; V was cut back by 0 bases and J by 7 bases.

This clone was seen a single time. This chain links TRBV18 with TRBJ2-7; 8 bases are shared with TRBD1. Looked up from germline, CDR1 is KGHSH and CDR2 is LQKENI. This CDR3 region has 15 residues. With 6 bases clipped from V and 3 bases from J, the junction kept 10 bases outside the gene matches. CDR3 DNA: TGTGCCAGCTCCCATCACCTGACAGGGGACTACGAGCAGTACTTC. Amino acids: CASSHHLTGDYEQYF.

This chain links TRBV4-1 with TRBJ2-3; 7 bases align to TRBD2. CDR1 and CDR2 (germline): MGHRA, YSYEKL. The CDR3 has 17 residues. The trim removed 0 bases at V and 4 bases at J, leaving 10 bases unmatched. The CDR3 sequence is CASSQDTGGSVSDTQYF. The CDR3 coding sequence is TGCGCCAGCAGCCAAGATACGGGCGGGAGTGTCTCAGATACGCAGTATTTT.

The chain uses TRBV18 and TRBJ1-1; TRBD1 aligns across 9 bases. J was trimmed by 1 base and V by 6 bases; bases with no gene match: 3. Per the germline V gene, CDR1 is KGHSH and CDR2 is LQKENI. The CDR3 sequence is 14 residues long. The CDR3 region is CASSEGQGNTEAFF. Here the CDR3 DNA reads TGTGCCAGCTCGGAGGGACAGGGGAACACTGAAGCTTTCTTT.

This sequence joins TRBV18 and TRBJ2-7, with D unclear. CDR1 and CDR2 from the germline V gene are KGHSH and LQKENI. CDR3 length: 13 amino acids. V lost 8 bases to trimming and J lost 1 base, with 12 bases between them. The DNA for the CDR3 is TGTGCCAGCCAGAAAGAGCCGTCCTACGAGCAGTACTTC. Its protein is CASQKEPSYEQYF. Based on the CDR3 plus reference TRBV18 and TRBJ2-7, the full variable domain is NAGVMQNPRHLVRRRGQEARLRCSPMKGHSHVYWYRQLPEEGLKFMVYLQKENIIDESGMPKERFSAEFPKEGPSILRIQQVVRGDSAAYFCASQKEPSYEQYFGPGTRLTVT.

The rearrangement uses TRBV5-8 and TRBJ2-7; 10 bases match TRBD1. The length of the CDR3 is 16 residues. Per the germline V gene, CDR1 is SGHTS and CDR2 is YDEGEE. Unmatched junction bases numbered 5, after V lost 0 bases and J lost 2 bases. Written as DNA, the CDR3 is TGTGCCAGCAGCTTGGTAGGGGACAGGGGAACCTACGAGCAGTACTTC. It yields the protein CASSLVGDRGTYEQYF.

The J gene is TRBJ2-1, the V gene TRBV5-1; 9 positions match TRBD1. This CDR3 region has 16 residues. V shed 3 bases, J shed 2 bases, and the junction held 6 bases outside the gene matches. Germline V lookup: CDR1 SGHRS, CDR2 YFSETQ. The CDR3 spells CASSSLGQGTYNEQFF. For the CDR3, the DNA is TGCGCCAGCAGCTCCCTGGGACAGGGCACCTACAATGAGCAGTTCTTC.

V is TRBV2 and J is TRBJ2-1; a weak D match, TRBD1 (6 bases). The CDR3 has 16 amino acids. Trimming shortened V by 6 bases and J by 2 bases, and 17 bases separated the two germline ends. Germline CDR1 is SNHLY and CDR2 is FYNNEI. The CDR3 region is CASSATARQAYNEQFF. CDR3 DNA: TGTGCCAGCAGCGCAACCGCGAGACAGGCCTACAATGAGCAGTTCTTC.

Note on this clone: The same CDR3 also results from other DNA sequences found in this sample. This chain links TRBV6-1 with TRBJ2-7, with 10 bases lining up with TRBD2. The V segment lost 6 bases and the J segment 4 bases; nucleotides outside the gene matches: 3. CDR1 and CDR2 from the germline V gene are MNHNS and SASEGT. The CDR3 totals 13 residues. In DNA, the CDR3 is TGTGCCAGCAGGGCTAGCGGGAGTTACGAGCAGTACTTC. It translates to CASRASGSYEQYF.